This record concerns one TCR beta chain sequence. Profiled with immunoSEQ multiplex PCR; TCRdb holds only in-frame clones, not every one. The repertoire includes around 230,000 clones, around 80% of them detected once, and approximately 16% sits in the top ten. The data are from a study of blood T cell repertoires in COVID-19. V lost 2 bases to trimming and J lost 4 bases; unmatched junction nucleotides: 4. The CDR3 length is 15 residues. Germline V gene lookup returns CDR1 MNHEY and CDR2 SVGAGI. Symptom resolution, clearance, or two negative PCRs marked donors in Cohort 3 as recovered. The TCR was taken from a man in his forties who had recovered from COVID-19. The chain is built from TRBV6-5 and TRBJ1-2; 10 bases are shared with TRBD1. Specimen: PBMCs or T cells enriched from blood (not recorded which). The chain's CDR3 is CASSYGTGVSYGYTF. The CDR3 DNA sequence: TGTGCCAGCAGTTACGGGACAGGGGTTTCCTATGGCTACACCTTC.